The 25 T cell receptor beta chains reported below all come from one sample, sequenced in a study of chemoradiotherapy in HPV16-positive cancers. Assay used: immunoSEQ multiplex PCR; TCRdb lists only in-frame clones, some missing. The sample includes more than 9,000 clones, 90% of them seen just once. Sampling was performed from a patient who underwent chemoradiotherapy. All receptors come from a human donor with HPV-associated anogenital cancer.

The J gene is TRBJ1-2, the V gene TRBV25-1; 8 positions match TRBD1. J was trimmed by 6 bases and V by 6 bases; bases with no gene match: 9. CDR3 length: 14 amino acids. Germline CDR1 MGHDK, CDR2 SYGVNS. DNA for the CDR3: TGTGCCAGCAGCCTAAGACAGGGGCGAGATGGCTACACCTTC. It is translated as CASSLRQGRDGYTF.

This clone has a single count. The rearrangement uses TRBV5-6 and TRBJ1-5; D unresolved. Germline assignment: CDR1 SGHDT and CDR2 YYEEEE. V was clipped by 5 bases and J by 2 bases, with 14 bases between them. This CDR3 region has 15 residues. CDR3 bases: TGTGCCAGCAGTAAAACAGAGGGTCGCAATCAGCCCCAGCATTTT. This sequence encodes CASSKTEGRNQPQHF. Combining the CDR3 with reference TRBV5-6 and TRBJ1-5 gives the whole variable domain DAGVTQSPTHLIKTRGQQVTLRCSPKSGHDTVSWYQQALGQGPQFIFQYYEEEERQRGNFPDRFSGHQFPNYSSELNVNALLLGDSALYLCASSKTEGRNQPQHFGDGTRLSIL.

This rearrangement joins TRBV27 to TRBJ2-1, with D possibly TRBD1 on 5 matching bases. The CDR3 length is 18 residues. Trimming took 3 bases from V and 4 from J, leaving 22 bases between them. CDR1 is MNHEY, CDR2 SMNVEV, per germline (reference sequence). The CDR3 bases are TGTGCCAGCAGTTTTTTTCCGACCCGACAGACCCCATACAATGAGCAGTTCTTC. Its translation is CASSFFPTRQTPYNEQFF.

The chain joins TRBV11-2 to TRBJ2-5; D gene unclear. Trimming stripped 5 bases from V and 5 bases from J, with 15 bases between. CDR1 SGHAT and CDR2 FQNNGV come from the germline V gene. This CDR3 spans 14 amino acids. The CDR3 sequence is CASSIEWAQETQYF. CDR3 DNA sequence: TGTGCCAGCAGCATCGAATGGGCGCAGGAGACCCAGTACTTC.

In this sample, this clone turned up a few times. CDR3 nucleotide sequence: TGTGCCAGCGCAGCTATTCCCGGGGCGGACACCGGGGAGCTGTTTTTT. This translates into CASAAIPGADTGELFF. The chain recombines TRBV6-4 with TRBJ2-2; D possibly matches TRBD1 or TRBD2 (5 bases each). The CDR3 is made up of 16 amino acids. Trimming removed 8 bases at V and 3 bases at J, with 19 bases between. CDR1 and CDR2 (germline): MRHNA, SNTAGT.

The chain carries TRBV7-6 and TRBJ1-3, with 11 nucleotides matching TRBD1. The V segment lost 5 bases and the J segment 3 bases; nucleotides outside the gene matches: 12. This CDR3 is 18 amino acids long. Germline V gene lookup returns CDR1 SGHVS and CDR2 FNYEAQ. This CDR3 is CASSVVPGQGVGGNTIYF. In DNA form, the CDR3 reads TGTGCCAGCAGCGTAGTCCCGGGACAGGGGGTCGGTGGAAACACCATATATTTT.

This chain connects TRBV5-5 to TRBJ1-2; no reliable D call. Trimming cost V 2 bases and J 0 bases, with 5 bases left between them. The CDR3 runs to 13 residues. CDR1 and CDR2 from the germline V gene are SGHKS and YYEKEE (reference sequence). CDR3: CASSFSPNYGYTF. The CDR3 DNA sequence: TGTGCCAGCAGCTTTTCTCCTAACTATGGCTACACCTTC.

This chain links TRBV2 with TRBJ2-7; 10 bases match TRBD1. V lost 6 bases, J lost 4 bases, and 9 bases stayed unmatched. The CDR3 is 15 amino acids. The germline V gene has CDR1 SNHLY and CDR2 FYNNEI. In nucleotides, the CDR3 is TGTGCCAGCAGCCCAGGGACAGGGGTTAGGTACGAGCAGTACTTC. Translated: CASSPGTGVRYEQYF.

The rearrangement uses TRBV6-4 and TRBJ1-6; D gene uncertain. The CDR3 loop spans 18 amino acids. V gave up 0 bases and J gave up 0 bases, with 12 bases separating them. The germline V gene encodes CDR1 MRHNA and CDR2 SNTAGT. CDR3 sequence: CASSDSKGRSSYNSPLHF. CDR3 DNA: TGTGCCAGCAGTGACTCAAAGGGCAGGAGCTCCTATAATTCACCCCTCCACTTT.

CDR3 loop: CASSLAGTYNEQFF. CDR3 in DNA: TGCGCCAGCAGCTTGGCCGGAACTTACAATGAGCAGTTCTTC. The genes are TRBV5-1 and TRBJ2-1; D not certain. V lost 0 bases, J lost 4 bases, and 8 bases lay in between. This CDR3 contains 14 residues. CDR1 is SGHRS, CDR2 YFSETQ, per germline.

This clone was detected once. This rearrangement joins TRBV11-2 to TRBJ1-1; 7 nucleotides match TRBD1. Germline loops: CDR1 SGHAT, CDR2 FQNNGV. Germline trimming cut 5 bases from V and 0 bases from J; bases unmatched to any gene: 6. This CDR3 comprises 15 residues. The chain's CDR3 is CASSTHRGMNTEAFF. CDR3 in DNA: TGTGCCAGCAGCACCCACAGGGGTATGAACACTGAAGCTTTCTTT.

The rearrangement links TRBV5-6 to TRBJ2-7; 12 bases line up with TRBD1. This CDR3 region has 14 residues. Germline loops: CDR1 SGHDT, CDR2 YYEEEE. The ends lost 4 bases at V and 7 bases at J; junction bases unmatched: 6. The CDR3 sequence is CASSTGQGAREQYF. The CDR3 coding sequence is TGTGCCAGCAGCACGGGACAGGGGGCGCGAGAGCAGTACTTC.

V is TRBV5-1 and J is TRBJ2-5, with 9 bases that match TRBD1. The CDR3 runs to 16 residues. V lost 6 bases, J lost 4 bases, and 13 bases stayed unmatched. In germline, CDR1 is SGHRS, CDR2 YFSETQ. The CDR3 region is CASTLGTQGARETQYF. CDR3 bases: TGCGCCAGCACCCTTGGTACACAGGGGGCTCGAGAGACCCAGTACTTC.

The CDR3 protein is CASRRQGNTGELFF. For the CDR3, the DNA is TGTGCCAGTAGAAGACAGGGGAACACCGGGGAGCTGTTTTTT. The chain carries TRBV19 and TRBJ2-2; TRBD1 matches at 7 bases. The germline CDR1 and CDR2 sequences are LNHDA and SQIVND (reference sequence). CDR3 length equals 14 residues. Germline trimming cut 6 bases from V and 1 base from J; bases unmatched to any gene: 2. Combining the CDR3 with reference TRBV19 and TRBJ2-2 gives the whole variable domain DGGITQSPKYLFRKEGQNVTLSCEQNLNHDAMYWYRQDPGQGLRLIYYSQIVNDFQKGDIAEGYSVSREKKESFPLTVTSAQKNPTAFYLCASRRQGNTGELFFGEGSRLTVL.

This sequence joins TRBV30 and TRBJ2-7, with 7 bases fitting TRBD1. Trimming took 5 bases from V and 2 from J; bases not matched to a gene: 6. The CDR3 consists of 13 residues. CDR1 and CDR2 from the germline V gene are GTSNPN and SVGIG (reference sequence). The CDR3 loop reads CAWVRDRPYEQYF. DNA of the CDR3: TGTGCCTGGGTCCGGGACAGACCCTACGAGCAGTACTTC.

This chain joins TRBV4-1 and TRBJ2-3; D remains ambiguous. Germline V gene data show CDR1 as MGHRA and CDR2 as YSYEKL. Trimming took off 1 base at V and 2 bases at J, with 4 bases between the two ends. The CDR3 covers 13 residues. CDR3 amino acids: CASSQVHTDTQYF. In DNA, the CDR3 is TGCGCCAGCAGCCAAGTTCACACAGATACGCAGTATTTT.

The chain links TRBV7-8 to TRBJ2-1; the D gene is possibly TRBD2 (6 bases). Trimming stripped 1 base from V and 9 bases from J, with 7 bases between. Per the germline V gene, CDR1 is SGHVS and CDR2 is FQNEAQ. This CDR3 is built from 12 residues. The CDR3 region has the DNA TGTGCCAGCAGCTTAGTGGGAGGTGAGCAGTTCTTC. Its protein is CASSLVGGEQFF.

V is TRBV5-1 and J is TRBJ2-2; possibly TRBD1 for D (6 bases). Germline CDR1 SGHRS, CDR2 YFSETQ. The CDR3 is 18 residues long. The V end was cut by 0 bases, the J end by 3 bases, with 18 bases between. The CDR3 coding sequence is TGCGCCAGCAGCTTGGACCCGGACAGCCGGAGCCACACCGGGGAGCTGTTTTTT. Residues: CASSLDPDSRSHTGELFF.

The chain is built from TRBV5-5 and TRBJ1-6; tentatively, D is TRBD1 (6 bases). Trimming took 5 bases from V and 7 from J, leaving 16 bases between them. The CDR3 totals 15 residues. The germline V gene encodes CDR1 SGHKS and CDR2 YYEKEE (reference sequence). CDR3: CASSYAGTQNSPLHF. The CDR3 region has the DNA TGTGCCAGCAGTTACGCCGGGACACAAAATTCACCCCTCCACTTT.

The chain is built from TRBV5-5 and TRBJ1-1; 8 bases fit TRBD1. CDR3 length: 12 residues. The germline V gene encodes CDR1 SGHKS and CDR2 YYEKEE (reference sequence). V dropped 4 bases and J dropped 11; count of bases not matched to a gene: 7. This CDR3 is CASSTPTGAAFF. The CDR3 bases are TGTGCCAGCAGCACCCCGACAGGGGCGGCTTTCTTT.

This clone has just a few counts. The chain joins TRBV19 to TRBJ1-1; D is unresolved. The CDR3 length is 11 residues. CDR1 LNHDA and CDR2 SQIVND come from the germline V gene (reference sequence). Trimming stripped 3 bases from V and 6 bases from J, with 5 bases between. This CDR3 reads CASSIQSEAFF. In DNA form, the CDR3 reads TGTGCCAGTAGTATTCAATCTGAAGCTTTCTTT.

This chain connects TRBV5-1 to TRBJ1-2; D remains unclear. V was pared by 2 bases and J by 2 bases, with 10 bases between. This CDR3 comprises 14 residues. Germline V CDR1 and CDR2: SGHRS, YFSETQ. CDR3 amino acids: CASSFSEANYGYTF. The CDR3 DNA follows: TGCGCCAGCAGCTTTTCGGAGGCAAACTATGGCTACACCTTC.

This chain connects TRBV5-4 to TRBJ2-1, with 13 nucleotides matching TRBD2. The CDR3 is made up of 15 amino acids. The V gene end was trimmed by 0 bases and the J gene end by 9 bases; junction bases not matched to a gene: 3. Germline values: CDR1 SGHNT, CDR2 YYREEE (reference sequence). The CDR3 sequence: CASSLGLAGGSEQFF. The DNA of the CDR3 is TGTGCCAGCAGCTTGGGACTAGCGGGAGGAAGTGAGCAGTTCTTC.

The chain has TRBV2 and TRBJ2-5, with 8 bases matching TRBD1. The better agreement between TRBJ2-7 and the DNA end casts doubt on the J call. Germline CDR1 reads SNHLY; CDR2 reads FYNNEI. This CDR3 is 14 amino acids long. Here the CDR3 DNA reads TGTGCCAGCAGCCTACAGGGGGGAGACTACGAGCAGTACTTC. Residues: CASSLQGGDYEQYF.

This sequence joins TRBV2 and TRBJ1-2; TRBD1 agrees at 8 bases. There are 13 residues in the CDR3. CDR1 is SNHLY and CDR2 is FYNNEI in the germline V gene. The V gene end was trimmed by 6 bases and the J gene end by 7 bases; junction bases not matched to a gene: 7. The CDR3, as DNA: TGTGCCAGCAGCGGACAGGGTAGGATTGGCTACACCTTC. It encodes CASSGQGRIGYTF.